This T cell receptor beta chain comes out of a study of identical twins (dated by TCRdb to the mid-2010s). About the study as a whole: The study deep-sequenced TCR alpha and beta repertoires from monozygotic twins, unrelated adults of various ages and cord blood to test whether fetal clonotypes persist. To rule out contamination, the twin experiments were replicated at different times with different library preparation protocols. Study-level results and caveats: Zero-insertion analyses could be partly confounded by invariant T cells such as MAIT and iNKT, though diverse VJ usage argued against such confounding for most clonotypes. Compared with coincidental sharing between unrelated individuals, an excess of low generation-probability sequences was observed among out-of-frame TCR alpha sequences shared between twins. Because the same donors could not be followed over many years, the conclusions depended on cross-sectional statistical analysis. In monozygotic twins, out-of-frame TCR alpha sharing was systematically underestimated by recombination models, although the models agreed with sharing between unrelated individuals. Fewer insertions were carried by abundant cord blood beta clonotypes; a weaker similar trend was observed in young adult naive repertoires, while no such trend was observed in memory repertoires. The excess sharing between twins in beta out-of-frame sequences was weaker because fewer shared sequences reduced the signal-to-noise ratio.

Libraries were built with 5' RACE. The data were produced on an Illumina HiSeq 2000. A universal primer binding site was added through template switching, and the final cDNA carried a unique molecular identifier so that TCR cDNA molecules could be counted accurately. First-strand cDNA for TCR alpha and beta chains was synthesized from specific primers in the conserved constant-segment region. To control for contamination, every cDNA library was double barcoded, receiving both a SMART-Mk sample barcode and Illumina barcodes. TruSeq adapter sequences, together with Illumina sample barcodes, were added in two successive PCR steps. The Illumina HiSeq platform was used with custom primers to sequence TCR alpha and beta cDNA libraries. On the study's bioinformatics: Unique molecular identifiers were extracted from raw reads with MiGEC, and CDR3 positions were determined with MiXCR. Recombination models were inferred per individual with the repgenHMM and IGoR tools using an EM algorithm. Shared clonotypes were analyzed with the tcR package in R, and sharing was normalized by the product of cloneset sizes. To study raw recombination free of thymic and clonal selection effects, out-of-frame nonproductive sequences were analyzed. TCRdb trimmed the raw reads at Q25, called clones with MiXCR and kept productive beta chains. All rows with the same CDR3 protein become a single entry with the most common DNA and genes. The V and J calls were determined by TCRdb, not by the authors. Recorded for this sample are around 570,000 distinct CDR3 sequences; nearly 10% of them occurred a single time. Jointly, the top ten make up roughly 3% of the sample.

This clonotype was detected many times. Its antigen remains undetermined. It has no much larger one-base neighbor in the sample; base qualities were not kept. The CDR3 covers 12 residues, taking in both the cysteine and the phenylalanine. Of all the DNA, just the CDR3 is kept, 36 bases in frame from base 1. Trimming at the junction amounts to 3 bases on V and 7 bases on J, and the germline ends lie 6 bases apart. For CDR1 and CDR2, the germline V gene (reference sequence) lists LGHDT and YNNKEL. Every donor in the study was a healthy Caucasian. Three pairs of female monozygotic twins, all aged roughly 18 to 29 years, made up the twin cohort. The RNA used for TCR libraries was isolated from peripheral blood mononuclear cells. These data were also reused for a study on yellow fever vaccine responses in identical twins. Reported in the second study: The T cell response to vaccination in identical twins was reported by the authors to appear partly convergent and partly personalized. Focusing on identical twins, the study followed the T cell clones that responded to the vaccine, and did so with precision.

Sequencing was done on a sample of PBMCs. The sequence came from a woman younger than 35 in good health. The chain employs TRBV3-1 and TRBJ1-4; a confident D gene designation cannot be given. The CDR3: CASSQEGEKLFF. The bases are TGTGCCAGCAGCCAGGAGGGTGAAAAACTGTTTTTT.